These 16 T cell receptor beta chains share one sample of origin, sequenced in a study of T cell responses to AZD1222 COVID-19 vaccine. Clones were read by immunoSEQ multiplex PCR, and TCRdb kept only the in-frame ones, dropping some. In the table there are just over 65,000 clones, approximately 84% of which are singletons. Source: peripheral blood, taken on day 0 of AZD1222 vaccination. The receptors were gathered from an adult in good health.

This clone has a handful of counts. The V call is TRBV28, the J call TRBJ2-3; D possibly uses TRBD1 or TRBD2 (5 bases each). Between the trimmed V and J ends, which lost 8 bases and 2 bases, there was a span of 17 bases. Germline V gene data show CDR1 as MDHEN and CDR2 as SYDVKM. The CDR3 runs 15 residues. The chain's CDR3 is CASQSGQGHTDTQYF. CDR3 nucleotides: TGTGCCAGCCAGTCGGGGCAGGGCCACACAGATACGCAGTATTTT. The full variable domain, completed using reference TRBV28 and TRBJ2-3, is DVKVTQSSRYLVKRTGEKVFLECVQDMDHENMFWYRQDPGLGLRLIYFSYDVKMKEKGDIPEGYSVSREKKERFSLILESASTNQTSMYLCASQSGQGHTDTQYFGPGTRLTVL.

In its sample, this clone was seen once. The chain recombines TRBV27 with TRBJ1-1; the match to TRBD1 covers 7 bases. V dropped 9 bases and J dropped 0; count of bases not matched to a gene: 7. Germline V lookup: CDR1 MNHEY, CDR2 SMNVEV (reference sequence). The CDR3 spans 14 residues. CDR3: CASQKGGMNTEAFF. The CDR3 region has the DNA TGTGCCAGTCAGAAAGGGGGCATGAACACTGAAGCTTTCTTT.

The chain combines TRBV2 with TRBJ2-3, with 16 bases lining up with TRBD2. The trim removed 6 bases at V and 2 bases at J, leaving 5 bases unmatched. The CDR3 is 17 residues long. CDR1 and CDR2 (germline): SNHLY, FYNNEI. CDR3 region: CASRAGTSGRVTDTQYF. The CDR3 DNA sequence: TGTGCCAGCAGAGCCGGGACTAGCGGGAGGGTCACAGATACGCAGTATTTT.

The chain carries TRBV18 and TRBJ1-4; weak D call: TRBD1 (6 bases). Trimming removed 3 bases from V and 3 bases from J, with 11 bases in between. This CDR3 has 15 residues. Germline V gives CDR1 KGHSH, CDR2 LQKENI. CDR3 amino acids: CASSPSRGANEKLFF. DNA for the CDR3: TGTGCCAGCTCACCGTCAAGGGGGGCTAATGAAAAACTGTTTTTT.

The CDR3 nucleotides are TGTGCCAGCAGCTTTCTTGGGGGAGAGAACACCGGGGAGCTGTTTTTT. Protein product: CASSFLGGENTGELFF. The rearrangement links TRBV7-3 to TRBJ2-2; possibly TRBD1 or TRBD2 for D (5 bases each). Germline CDR1 is SGHTA and CDR2 is FQGTGA. CDR3 length: 16 amino acids. V was shortened by 3 bases and J by 1 base, with 12 bases between the two germline ends.

The CDR3 nucleotides are TGCGCCAGCAGCTTGGGCTTAAGTAGGGTGTACGAGCAGTACTTC. Its protein is CASSLGLSRVYEQYF. The rearrangement joins TRBV5-1 to TRBJ2-7; D remains ambiguous. This CDR3 has 15 residues. V was shortened by 0 bases and J by 4 bases, with 14 bases between the two germline ends. Germline V lookup: CDR1 SGHRS, CDR2 YFSETQ.

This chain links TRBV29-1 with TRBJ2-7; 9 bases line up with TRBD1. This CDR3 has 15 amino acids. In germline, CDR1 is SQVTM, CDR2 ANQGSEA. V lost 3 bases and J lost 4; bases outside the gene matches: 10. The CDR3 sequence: CSVDSRTGVGYEQYF. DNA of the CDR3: TGCAGCGTTGATTCCCGGACAGGGGTTGGTTACGAGCAGTACTTC.

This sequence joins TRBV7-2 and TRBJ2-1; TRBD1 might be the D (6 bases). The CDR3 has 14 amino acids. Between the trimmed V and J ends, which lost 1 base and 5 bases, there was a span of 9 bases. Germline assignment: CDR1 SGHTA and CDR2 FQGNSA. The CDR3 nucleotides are TGTGCCAGCAGCTTAGTACAGGGAAACAATGAGCAGTTCTTC. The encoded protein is CASSLVQGNNEQFF.

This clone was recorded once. The CDR3 is CASSPRGSGLGQPQHF. DNA for the CDR3: TGTGCCAGCAGTCCTAGGGGATCCGGGCTGGGTCAGCCCCAGCATTTT. V gene TRBV2 combines with J gene TRBJ1-5; a weak D match, TRBD1 (5 bases). Trimming left V 5 bases short and J 6 bases short, with 20 bases between. The CDR3 consists of 16 residues. Germline CDR1 reads SNHLY; CDR2 reads FYNNEI.

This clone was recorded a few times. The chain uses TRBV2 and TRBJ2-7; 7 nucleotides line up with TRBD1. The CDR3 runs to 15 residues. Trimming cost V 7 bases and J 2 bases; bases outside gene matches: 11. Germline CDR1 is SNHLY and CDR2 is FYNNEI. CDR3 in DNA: TGTGCCAGCACCGACGGCCCAGGGGGAGCCTACGAGCAGTACTTC. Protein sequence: CASTDGPGGAYEQYF.

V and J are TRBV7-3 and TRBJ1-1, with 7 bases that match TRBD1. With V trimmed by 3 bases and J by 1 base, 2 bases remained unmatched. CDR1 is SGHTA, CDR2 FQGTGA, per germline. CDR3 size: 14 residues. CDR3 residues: CASSLGQQNTEAFF. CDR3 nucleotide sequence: TGTGCCAGCAGCTTGGGACAGCAGAACACTGAAGCTTTCTTT.

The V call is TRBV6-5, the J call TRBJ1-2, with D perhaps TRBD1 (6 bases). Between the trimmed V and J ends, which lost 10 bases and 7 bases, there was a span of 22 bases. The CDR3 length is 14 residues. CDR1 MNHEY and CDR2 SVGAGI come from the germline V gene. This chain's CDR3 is CATRAPGHSFGYTF. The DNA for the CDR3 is TGTGCCACCCGAGCACCGGGACACAGCTTTGGCTACACCTTC.

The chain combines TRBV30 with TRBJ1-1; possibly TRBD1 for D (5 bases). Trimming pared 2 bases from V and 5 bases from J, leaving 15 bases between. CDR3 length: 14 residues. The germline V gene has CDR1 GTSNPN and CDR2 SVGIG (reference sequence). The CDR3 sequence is CAWSKGGVGTEAFF. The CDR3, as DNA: TGTGCCTGGAGTAAAGGAGGGGTAGGGACTGAAGCTTTCTTT.

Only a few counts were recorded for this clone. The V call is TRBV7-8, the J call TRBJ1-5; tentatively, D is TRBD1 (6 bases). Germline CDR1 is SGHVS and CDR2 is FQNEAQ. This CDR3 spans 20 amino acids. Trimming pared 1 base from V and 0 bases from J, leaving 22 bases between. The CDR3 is CASSLVTETGNFYSNQPQHF. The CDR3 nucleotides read TGTGCCAGCAGCTTAGTTACTGAGACAGGAAATTTCTATAGCAATCAGCCCCAGCATTTT.

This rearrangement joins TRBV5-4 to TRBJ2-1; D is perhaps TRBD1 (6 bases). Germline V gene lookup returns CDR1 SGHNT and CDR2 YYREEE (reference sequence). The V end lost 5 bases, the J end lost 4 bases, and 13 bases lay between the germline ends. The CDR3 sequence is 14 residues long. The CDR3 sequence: CASRQHREYNEQFF. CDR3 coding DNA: TGTGCCAGCAGGCAACACAGGGAGTACAATGAGCAGTTCTTC.

The CDR3 nucleotides read TGTGCCAGCAGCCCTGGGGGACTAGCGGTCCTAGGGGACTACAATGAGCAGTTCTTC. Translation gives CASSPGGLAVLGDYNEQFF. J is TRBJ2-1 and V is TRBV11-3; TRBD2 aligns across 11 bases. Trimming at V came to 5 bases and at J to 3 bases, leaving 15 bases not matched to a gene. This CDR3 is 19 amino acids long. The germline V gene encodes CDR1 SGHNT and CDR2 YENEEA.